The 29 T cell receptor beta chains listed next were all sequenced from one sample in a study of response to subunit inactivated influenza vaccine. One entry per CDR3 protein results from TCRdb running MiXCR on the RT-PCR reads. This table has some 540,000 distinct CDR3 sequences, roughly 25% appearing once. Another study also made use of these data, one on T cells expressing NK-cell markers. In that study: The cDNA for TCR beta came from 5'RACE template switching with UMIs.

Here the sequenced sample was CD4+ T cells sorted from PBMCs, taken approximately 12 days after vaccination. The source of these receptors is a man in his forties or fifties who received an inactivated influenza vaccine.

The chain joins TRBV15 to TRBJ2-7; D assignment may be TRBD1 or TRBD2 (5 bases each). The V gene's germline CDR1 is LNHNV and CDR2 YYDKDF (reference sequence). Trimming left V 2 bases short and J 2 bases short, with 10 bases between. The length of the CDR3 is 14 residues. The CDR3 nucleotides are TGTGCCACCAGCAGAAGGGACGGTCCCTACGAGCAGTACTTC. Protein product: CATSRRDGPYEQYF.

Only a few counts were recorded for this clonotype. V gene TRBV20-1 combines with J gene TRBJ1-2, with D perhaps matching TRBD1 (5 bases). This CDR3 has 13 amino acids. The V end was cut by 5 bases, the J end by 8 bases, with 18 bases between. Germline CDR1 reads DFQATT; CDR2 reads SNEGSKA (reference sequence). The CDR3 here is CSAWPGTLRGYTF. The CDR3, as DNA: TGCAGTGCTTGGCCCGGGACCCTAAGAGGCTACACCTTC.

The rearrangement links TRBV20-1 to TRBJ2-7; 13 bases line up with TRBD2. This CDR3 is 18 amino acids long. Germline V gene sequence: CDR1 DFQATT, CDR2 SNEGSKA (reference sequence). The V and J ends lost 3 bases and 2 bases, in that order; junction bases with no gene match: 13. DNA of the CDR3: TGCAGTGCTAGGCAGTCGGGACTAGCGGGAAGAAGACCCTACGAGCAGTACTTC. Protein product: CSARQSGLAGRRPYEQYF.

This clonotype was seen just once. The chain links TRBV27 to TRBJ2-7; 8 bases agree with TRBD2. V was pared by 5 bases and J by 3 bases, with 21 bases of the junction left unmatched. Germline-derived CDR1 and CDR2 are MNHEY and SMNVEV (reference sequence). The CDR3 has 19 residues. This CDR3 is CASSPILTGGRRLVYEQYF. CDR3 nucleotide sequence: TGTGCCAGCAGTCCTATACTTACGGGAGGGCGAAGGCTTGTCTACGAGCAGTACTTC.

This clonotype was seen more than once but under ten times. This chain connects TRBV6-1 to TRBJ2-7, with 13 bases that match TRBD2. This CDR3 region has 17 residues. Looked up from germline, CDR1 is MNHNS and CDR2 is SASEGT. V was pared by 6 bases and J by 0 bases, with 8 bases of the junction left unmatched. This CDR3 reads CASSRTSGGLSSYEQYF. The CDR3 DNA reads as TGTGCCAGCAGCCGGACTAGCGGGGGTTTAAGCTCCTACGAGCAGTACTTC.

This chain links TRBV29-1 with TRBJ2-3, with 11 bases that match TRBD2. With V trimmed by 1 base and J by 6 bases, 18 bases remained unmatched. CDR1 SQVTM and CDR2 ANQGSEA come from the germline V gene. The CDR3 has 19 residues. The CDR3 DNA reads as TGCAGCGTTGAAGTTCGCCCGGGACTAGCGGACAGAATCAGGGATACGCAGTATTTT. Translation gives CSVEVRPGLADRIRDTQYF.

The chain combines TRBV5-1 with TRBJ1-4; perhaps TRBD1 as D (6 bases). The ends were cut back, 1 base at V and 4 bases at J, with 8 bases in the middle. The germline CDR1 and CDR2 sequences are SGHRS and YFSETQ. The CDR3 sequence is 14 residues long. CDR3 amino acids: CASSLTGNNEKLFF. The CDR3, as DNA: TGCGCCAGCAGCTTGACAGGGAATAATGAAAAACTGTTTTTT.

The chain recombines TRBV7-2 with TRBJ2-5; D is uncertain. The V and J ends lost 5 bases and 3 bases respectively, with 16 bases between them. The V gene's germline CDR1 is SGHTA and CDR2 FQGNSA. This CDR3 is built from 15 residues. CDR3 residues: CASSLYSPRKETQYF. The CDR3 region has the DNA TGTGCCAGCAGCCTCTACTCCCCACGAAAAGAGACCCAGTACTTC.

The rearrangement joins TRBV9 to TRBJ1-6; no clear D gene. Germline V gene sequence: CDR1 SGDLS, CDR2 YYNGEE. The V gene lost 1 base and the J gene lost 15 bases, with 17 bases spanning the gap. The CDR3 is 14 amino acids. Here the CDR3 reads CASSVSAKAGGLHF. Here the CDR3 DNA reads TGTGCCAGCAGCGTATCGGCGAAGGCGGGAGGCCTCCACTTT.

The chain couples TRBV20-1 to TRBJ1-5; D unclear. The ends were cut back, 4 bases at V and 0 bases at J, with 7 bases in the middle. There are 13 residues in the CDR3. Germline CDR1 is DFQATT and CDR2 is SNEGSKA (reference sequence). The CDR3 loop is CSATENSNQPQHF. The DNA for the CDR3 is TGCAGTGCTACAGAGAATAGCAATCAGCCCCAGCATTTT.

V is TRBV5-1 and J is TRBJ2-7; no reliable D call. This CDR3 has 14 residues. Germline CDR1 reads SGHRS; CDR2 reads YFSETQ. Trimming stripped 0 bases from V and 4 bases from J, with 11 bases between. The CDR3 DNA reads TGCGCCAGCAGCTTGGCGAGCACCGGGTACGAGCAGTACTTC. Amino acid sequence: CASSLASTGYEQYF.

The chain couples TRBV10-3 to TRBJ2-2; TRBD2 matches 8 bases. Germline CDR1 is ENHRY and CDR2 is SYGVKD. Trimming removed 3 bases from V and 7 bases from J; junction bases left unmatched: 7. This CDR3 is 15 amino acids long. CDR3 sequence: CAISEPSGFVGELFF. CDR3 nucleotide sequence: TGTGCCATCAGTGAACCTAGCGGGTTCGTCGGGGAGCTGTTTTTT.

The chain is built from TRBV9 and TRBJ2-1, with D maybe TRBD2 (6 bases). This CDR3 spans 17 amino acids. Germline V gene lookup returns CDR1 SGDLS and CDR2 YYNGEE. V lost 3 bases to trimming and J lost 6 bases, with 22 bases between them. The CDR3 bases are TGTGCCAGCAGCGACTCCACCGGGACTCTGGCCCCCAATGAGCAGTTCTTC. Encoded protein: CASSDSTGTLAPNEQFF.

The CDR3 reads CASSFTIHTGELFF. The CDR3 DNA is TGTGCCAGCAGCTTTACTATACACACCGGGGAGCTGTTTTTT. The J gene is TRBJ2-2, the V gene TRBV11-3, with D unclear. Germline V gene sequence: CDR1 SGHNT, CDR2 YENEEA. The germline V and J ends were trimmed by 3 bases and 3 bases, with 8 bases remaining between them. This CDR3 is built from 14 residues.

This clonotype was found once. This chain links TRBV12-3 or TRBV12-4 with TRBJ1-4; D uncertain. The CDR3 totals 13 residues. Trimming left V 5 bases short and J 7 bases short, with 11 bases between. Written as DNA, the CDR3 is TGTGCCAGCAGTCCCAGTGCTTTTGAAAAACTGTTTTTT. Protein sequence: CASSPSAFEKLFF.

This clonotype has at least ten counts. The genes are TRBV10-3 and TRBJ2-1; D gene unclear. This CDR3 region has 13 residues. Germline V gives CDR1 ENHRY, CDR2 SYGVKD. The V and J ends lost 4 bases and 6 bases respectively, with 10 bases between them. The CDR3 nucleotides read TGTGCCATCAGTGTCGGTCCGAGCAATGAGCAGTTCTTC. Amino acid sequence: CAISVGPSNEQFF.

This clonotype turned up a few times. The chain is built from TRBV29-1 and TRBJ2-7; D ambiguous. The CDR3 loop spans 13 amino acids. Trimming removed 1 base at V and 2 bases at J, with 9 bases between. The germline CDR1 and CDR2 sequences are SQVTM and ANQGSEA. The CDR3 spells CSVEGSNTYEQYF. The CDR3 DNA is TGCAGCGTTGAAGGGAGCAACACCTACGAGCAGTACTTC.

This sequence joins TRBV20-1 and TRBJ1-6; 7 bases fit TRBD1. V was clipped by 0 bases and J by 0 bases; unmatched bases: 5. Germline CDR1 is DFQATT and CDR2 is SNEGSKA (reference sequence). There are 17 residues in the CDR3. CDR3 protein: CSARDRGDSSYNSPLHF. DNA of the CDR3: TGCAGTGCTAGAGATCGCGGGGACAGCTCCTATAATTCACCCCTCCACTTT.

The V and J genes are TRBV19 and TRBJ2-3; D not certain. CDR3 length: 14 amino acids. V lost 5 bases to trimming and J lost 4 bases, with 13 bases between them. Per the germline V gene, CDR1 is LNHDA and CDR2 is SQIVND (reference sequence). CDR3 nucleotides: TGTGCCAGTAGTTCCCGACCTGCCGCAGATACGCAGTATTTT. It encodes CASSSRPAADTQYF.

This clonotype was seen ten or more times. The chain combines TRBV7-6 with TRBJ2-5; possibly TRBD2 for D (5 bases). The V gene lost 5 bases and the J gene lost 5 bases, with 12 bases spanning the gap. The CDR3 runs 13 residues. Per germline, CDR1 SGHVS and CDR2 FNYEAQ. Here the CDR3 DNA reads TGTGCCAGCAGCAAGCCGGGCGGGGAGACCCAGTACTTC. It codes for CASSKPGGETQYF. Drawing the rest from reference TRBV7-6 and TRBJ2-5, the complete variable domain is GAGVSQSPRYKVTKRGQDVALRCDPISGHVSLYWYRQALGQGPEFLTYFNYEAQQDKSGLPNDRFSAERPEGSISTLTIQRTEQRDSAMYRCASSKPGGETQYFGPGTRLLVL.

The CDR3 bases are TGCAGTGCGGAGAGGCCAAAAGGGGTTAATGAGCAGTTCTTC. This encodes CSAERPKGVNEQFF. The chain employs TRBV20-1 and TRBJ2-1; D possibly corresponds to TRBD1 (5 bases). The CDR3 contains 14 residues. The V and J ends lost 6 bases and 7 bases respectively, with 19 bases between them. Germline CDR1 and CDR2: DFQATT and SNEGSKA (reference sequence).

This clonotype was counted only a few times. This sequence joins TRBV5-5 and TRBJ2-5; 12 bases line up with TRBD2. V lost 0 bases and J lost 5; bases outside the gene matches: 11. Germline V gives CDR1 SGHKS, CDR2 YYEKEE (reference sequence). This CDR3 spans 18 amino acids. CDR3 coding DNA: TGTGCCAGCAGCTTGGCCCCTAGCGGGGGGGCGGGGAAGGAGACCCAGTACTTC. Amino acids: CASSLAPSGGAGKETQYF.

This clonotype was detected only a few times. The rearrangement uses TRBV29-1 and TRBJ2-7; possible D gene TRBD2, 6 bases. Between the trimmed V and J ends, which lost 4 bases and 2 bases, there was a span of 15 bases. This CDR3 is built from 14 residues. CDR1 and CDR2 (germline): SQVTM, ANQGSEA. The CDR3 DNA follows: TGCAGCGTTGCGGGCAGTGGGGGGACCTACGAGCAGTACTTC. It yields the protein CSVAGSGGTYEQYF.

This clonotype was counted between two and nine times. CDR3 amino acids: CASSSWGEISAGELFF. The CDR3 region has the DNA TGCGCCAGCAGCTCGTGGGGGGAGATAAGCGCCGGGGAGCTGTTTTTT. The chain has TRBV5-1 and TRBJ2-2; a weak D match, TRBD2 (6 bases). V was cut by 3 bases and J by 6 bases, with 18 bases left in between. Germline V gene data show CDR1 as SGHRS and CDR2 as YFSETQ. The CDR3 contains 16 residues.

This chain connects TRBV18 to TRBJ2-1; TRBD1 is a possible D gene (6 bases). The CDR3 length is 13 residues. CDR1 and CDR2 (germline): KGHSH, LQKENI. Trimming left V 3 bases short and J 11 bases short, with 14 bases between. The CDR3 DNA follows: TGTGCCAGCTCACCCTCATCACAGGGCCAGCAGTTCTTC. Translation: CASSPSSQGQQFF.

The chain combines TRBV5-5 with TRBJ2-3; 8 bases are shared with TRBD1. Germline CDR1 is SGHKS and CDR2 is YYEKEE (reference sequence). The CDR3 extends over 15 amino acids. Trimming removed 4 bases from V and 6 bases from J; junction bases left unmatched: 10. CDR3 residues: CASSVYGQGADTQYF. CDR3 DNA sequence: TGTGCCAGCAGCGTCTATGGACAGGGAGCGGATACGCAGTATTTT.

The chain has TRBV7-6 and TRBJ2-3; D is unresolved. V was cut by 4 bases and J by 6 bases, with 8 bases left in between. The CDR3 loop spans 12 amino acids. Per germline, CDR1 SGHVS and CDR2 FNYEAQ. The CDR3 DNA sequence: TGTGCCAGCAGCTCTCCAGAGGATACGCAGTATTTT. As protein: CASSSPEDTQYF. The full variable domain, with the rest looked up from reference TRBV7-6 and TRBJ2-3, is GAGVSQSPRYKVTKRGQDVALRCDPISGHVSLYWYRQALGQGPEFLTYFNYEAQQDKSGLPNDRFSAERPEGSISTLTIQRTEQRDSAMYRCASSSPEDTQYFGPGTRLTVL.

The chain's CDR3 is CASTRLAGGTRAYNEQFF. The CDR3 DNA reads TGTGCCAGCACCAGACTAGCGGGAGGGACAAGGGCATACAATGAGCAGTTCTTC. The chain is built from TRBV9 and TRBJ2-1; 14 bases fit TRBD2. Germline V gene data show CDR1 as SGDLS and CDR2 as YYNGEE. The CDR3 sequence is 18 residues long. J lost 4 bases, V lost 6 bases, and 12 bases had no gene match. The full variable domain, its missing parts supplied by reference TRBV9 and TRBJ2-1, is DSGVTQTPKHLITATGQRVTLRCSPRSGDLSVYWYQQSLDQGLQFLIQYYNGEERAKGNILERFSAQQFPDLHSELNLSSLELGDSALYFCASTRLAGGTRAYNEQFFGPGTRLTVL.

This clonotype was picked up a small number of times. The genes are TRBV27 and TRBJ1-5; D remains unclear. Deletions cut 3 bases from V and 0 bases from J, with 6 bases between. The germline V gene has CDR1 MNHEY and CDR2 SMNVEV (reference sequence). CDR3 length: 14 residues. For the CDR3, the DNA is TGTGCCAGCAGTTTTGGTTATAGCAATCAGCCCCAGCATTTT. Translation gives CASSFGYSNQPQHF.